The rows below give T cell receptor beta chains drawn from one sample of a study of blood T cell repertoires in COVID-19. Repertoires were generated with immunoSEQ multiplex PCR, while TCRdb's copy carries only in-frame clones and drops some. The profile shows 200,000 to 300,000 clones, 75% to 90% of them singletons. Sequencing was performed on peripheral blood. These receptors all come from a man younger than 45 with active or convalescent COVID-19. Both conserved end residues are part of each CDR3. D genes are given only for firm matches. Part of the rows lack a size; the others show once, few, many or a class for expanded clones.

clone size,D gene,J gene,V gene,CDR3 protein,CDR3 DNA
.,TRBD2,TRBJ2-2,TRBV6-5,CASSYAGANTGELFF,TGTGCCAGCAGTTACGCGGGGGCGAACACCGGGGAGCTGTTTTTT
.,TRBD1,TRBJ2-7,TRBV7-6,CASSLAWGQGIYEQYF,TGTGCCAGCAGCTTAGCGTGGGGACAGGGCATCTACGAGCAGTACTTC
.,TRBD2,TRBJ2-5,TRBV2,CASGGGSGGSTKTQYF,TGTGCCAGCGGAGGGGGGAGCGGGGGCTCGACAAAGACCCAGTACTTC
.,.,TRBJ1-2,TRBV3-1/TRBV3-2,CASSQDLRGYTF,TGTGCCAGCAGCCAAGATTTGCGGGGCTACACCTTC
.,.,TRBJ2-1,TRBV4-2,CASSQDHSYDEQFF,TGTGCCAGCAGCCAAGATCACTCCTATGATGAGCAGTTCTTC
.,.,TRBJ1-3,TRBV30,CAWSVRTSAGNTIYF,TGTGCCTGGAGTGTACGGACATCGGCTGGAAACACCATATATTTT
.,.,TRBJ2-1,TRBV10-1,CASSEGRGGSYNEQFF,TGCGCCAGCAGTGAGGGGCGGGGAGGCTCCTACAATGAGCAGTTCTTC
.,TRBD2,TRBJ2-2,TRBV7-3,CASSLRGLAGNTGELFF,TGTGCCAGCAGCTTAAGGGGACTAGCGGGGAACACCGGGGAGCTGTTTTTT
few,.,TRBJ1-1,TRBV14,CASSQSRGTEAFF,TGTGCCAGCAGCCAGAGCAGGGGAACTGAAGCTTTCTTT
.,.,TRBJ1-5,TRBV6-2/TRBV6-3,CASSRPGHNQPQHF,TGTGCCAGCAGTCGACCAGGCCACAATCAGCCCCAGCATTTT